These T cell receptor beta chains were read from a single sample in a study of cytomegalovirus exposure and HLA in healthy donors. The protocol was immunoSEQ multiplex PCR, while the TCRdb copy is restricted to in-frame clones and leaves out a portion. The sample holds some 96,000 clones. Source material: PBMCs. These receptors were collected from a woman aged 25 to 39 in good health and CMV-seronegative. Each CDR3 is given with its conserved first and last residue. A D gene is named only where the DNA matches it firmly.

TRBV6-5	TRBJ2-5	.	CASRSGSQETQYF	TGTGCCAGCAGATCGGGATCACAAGAGACCCAGTACTTC
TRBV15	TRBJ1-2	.	CATSRPAGSYGYTF	TGTGCCACCAGCAGGCCCGCGGGCAGCTATGGCTACACCTTC
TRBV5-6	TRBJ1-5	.	CASSSTFTDSNQPQHF	TGTGCCAGCAGCTCAACTTTTACAGATAGCAATCAGCCCCAGCATTTT
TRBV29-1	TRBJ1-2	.	CSAPDGGYGYTF	TGCAGCGCACCGGACGGGGGCTATGGCTACACCTTC
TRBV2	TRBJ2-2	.	CASLRDFTGELFF	TGTGCCAGCCTTAGGGACTTCACCGGGGAGCTGTTTTTT
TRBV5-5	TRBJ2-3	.	CASSPQEVETDTQYF	TGTGCCAGCAGCCCCCAAGAGGTAGAGACAGATACGCAGTATTTT
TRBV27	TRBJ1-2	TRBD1	CASRGQANYGYTF	TGTGCCAGCAGGGGACAGGCTAACTATGGCTACACCTTC
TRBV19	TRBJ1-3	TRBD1	CASSIGQASGNTIYF	TGTGCCAGTAGTATTGGACAGGCTTCTGGAAACACCATATATTTT
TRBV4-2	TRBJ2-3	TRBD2	CASSQDMAGGQDTQYF	TGTGCCAGCAGCCAAGATATGGCGGGGGGGCAAGATACGCAGTATTTT
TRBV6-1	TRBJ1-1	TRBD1	CASRGVDRRAFF	TGTGCCAGCAGGGGGGTGGACAGGCGAGCTTTCTTT
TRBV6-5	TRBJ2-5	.	CASKYRVQETQYF	TGTGCCAGTAAATACAGGGTTCAAGAGACCCAGTACTTC
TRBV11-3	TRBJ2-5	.	CASSLGLRETQYF	TGTGCCAGCAGCTTGGGACTGCGGGAGACCCAGTACTTC
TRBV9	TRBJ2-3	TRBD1	CASNPSDRSTDTQYF	TGTGCCAGCAACCCATCGGACAGGAGCACAGATACGCAGTATTTT
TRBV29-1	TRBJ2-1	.	CSVPGLLSSYNEQFF	TGCAGCGTGCCGGGACTCCTAAGCTCCTACAATGAGCAGTTCTTC
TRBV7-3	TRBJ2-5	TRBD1	CASSLTAGGQETQYF	TGTGCCAGCAGCTTAACAGCAGGGGGCCAAGAGACCCAGTACTTC
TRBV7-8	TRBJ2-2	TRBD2	CASSLVGLGGTGELFF	TGTGCCAGCAGCTTAGTAGGACTAGGAGGCACCGGGGAGCTGTTTTTT
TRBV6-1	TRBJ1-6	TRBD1	CASSDTLTGEGRSPLHF	TGTGCCAGCAGTGATACCCTGACAGGGGAGGGACGGTCACCCCTCCACTTT
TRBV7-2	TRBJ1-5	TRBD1	CASSPSRGQNQPQHF	TGTGCCAGCAGCCCCTCGAGGGGGCAGAATCAGCCCCAGCATTTT
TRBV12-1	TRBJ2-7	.	CASSFMGTGASYEQYF	TGTGCCAGCAGCTTTATGGGGACAGGTGCGTCCTACGAGCAGTACTTC
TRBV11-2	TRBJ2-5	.	CASSLTQQGSQETQYF	TGTGCCAGCAGCTTAACCCAACAGGGATCGCAAGAGACCCAGTACTTC
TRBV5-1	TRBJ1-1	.	CASSLESVNTEAFF	TGCGCCAGCAGCTTGGAGTCGGTGAACACTGAAGCTTTCTTT
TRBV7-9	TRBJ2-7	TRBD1	CASSSRTGTSSYEQYF	TGTGCCAGCAGCTCCAGGACAGGGACGAGCTCCTACGAGCAGTACTTC
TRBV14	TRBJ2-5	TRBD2	CASSQVLAGALRYF	TGTGCCAGCAGCCAAGTCCTAGCGGGAGCCTTGCGGTACTTC